Each of the 3 T cell receptor beta chains below was sequenced from the same sample in a study of shared clonotypes between healthy human individuals. The naive CD8 subset, CD45RO-negative cells positively selected for CCR7, excluded terminally differentiated effector memory CD45RA+ cells. The data were produced by immunoSEQ multiplex PCR, yet TCRdb's version contains in-frame clones alone and is incomplete. The table shows about 610,000 clones, with 96% occurring only once. The sample taken for sequencing was naive CD8+ T cells sorted from blood. The receptors derive from a woman in her 30s in good health.

This sequence joins TRBV7-9 and TRBJ2-5; D is uncertain. Trimming took off 1 base at V and 5 bases at J, with 11 bases between the two ends. There are 14 residues in the CDR3. Germline CDR1 reads SEHNR; CDR2 reads FQNEAQ (reference sequence). CDR3 nucleotide sequence: TGTGCCAGCAGCTTAGGACCAGCGCGGGAGACCCAGTACTTC. Its translation is CASSLGPARETQYF.

This rearrangement joins TRBV27 to TRBJ1-5; 8 bases match TRBD1. Germline V gene data show CDR1 as MNHEY and CDR2 as SMNVEV (reference sequence). The V segment lost 4 bases and the J segment 3 bases; nucleotides outside the gene matches: 5. This CDR3 contains 15 residues. The CDR3 bases are TGTGCCAGCAGTTCAGGGACAGGATCCAATCAGCCCCAGCATTTT. It is translated as CASSSGTGSNQPQHF.

This chain uses TRBV28 with TRBJ2-1, with 11 nucleotides matching TRBD2. This CDR3 spans 20 amino acids. Looked up from germline, CDR1 is MDHEN and CDR2 is SYDVKM. The trim removed 5 bases at V and 5 bases at J, leaving 20 bases unmatched. In DNA, the CDR3 is TGTGCCAGCAGTCCCCCGGGGCCTAGCGGGAGGAGGGGGAGACACAATGAGCAGTTCTTC. It translates to CASSPPGPSGRRGRHNEQFF.